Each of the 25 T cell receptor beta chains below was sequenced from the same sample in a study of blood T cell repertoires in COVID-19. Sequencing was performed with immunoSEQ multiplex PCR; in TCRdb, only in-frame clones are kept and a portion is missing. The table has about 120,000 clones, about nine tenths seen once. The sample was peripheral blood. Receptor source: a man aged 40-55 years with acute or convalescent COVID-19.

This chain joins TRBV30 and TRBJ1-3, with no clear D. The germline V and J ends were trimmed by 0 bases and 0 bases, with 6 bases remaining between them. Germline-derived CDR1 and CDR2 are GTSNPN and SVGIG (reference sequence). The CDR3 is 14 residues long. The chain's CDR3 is CAWSVGLSGNTIYF. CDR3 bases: TGTGCCTGGAGTGTTGGGCTCTCTGGAAACACCATATATTTT. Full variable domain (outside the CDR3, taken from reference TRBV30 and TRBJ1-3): SQTIHQWPATLVQPVGSPLSLECTVEGTSNPNLYWYRQAAGRGLQLLFYSVGIGQISSEVPQNLSASRPQDRQFILSSKKLLLSDSGFYLCAWSVGLSGNTIYFGEGSWLTVV.

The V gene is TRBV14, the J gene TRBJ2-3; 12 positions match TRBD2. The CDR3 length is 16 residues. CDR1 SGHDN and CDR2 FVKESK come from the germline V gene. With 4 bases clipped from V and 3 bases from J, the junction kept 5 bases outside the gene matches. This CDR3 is CASSPETSGRTDTQYF. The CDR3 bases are TGTGCCAGCAGCCCGGAGACTAGCGGGAGAACAGATACGCAGTATTTT.

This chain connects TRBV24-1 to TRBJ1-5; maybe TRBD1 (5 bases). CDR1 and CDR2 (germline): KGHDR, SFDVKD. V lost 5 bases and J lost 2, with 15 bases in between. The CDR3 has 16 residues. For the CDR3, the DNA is TGTGCCACCAGTGCCAGCGGGGGTACCGGCAATCAGCCCCAGCATTTT. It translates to CATSASGGTGNQPQHF.

The CDR3 region has the DNA TGCGCCAGCAGCTTGCCGGGACTGAACACCGGGGAGCTGTTTTTT. Protein sequence: CASSLPGLNTGELFF. The V call is TRBV5-1, the J call TRBJ2-2, with D possibly matching TRBD2 (6 bases). The CDR3 is 15 residues long. V was pared by 1 base and J by 1 base, with 8 bases between. Germline V gene lookup returns CDR1 SGHRS and CDR2 YFSETQ.

For the CDR3, the DNA is TGTGCCATTCCACAGGGGGCGGACTATGGCTACACCTTC. Translation gives CAIPQGADYGYTF. The gene calls are TRBV6-5 and TRBJ1-2; 9 nucleotides align to TRBD1. V was clipped by 10 bases and J by 3 bases; unmatched bases: 6. CDR1 and CDR2 from the germline V gene are MNHEY and SVGAGI. There are 13 residues in the CDR3.

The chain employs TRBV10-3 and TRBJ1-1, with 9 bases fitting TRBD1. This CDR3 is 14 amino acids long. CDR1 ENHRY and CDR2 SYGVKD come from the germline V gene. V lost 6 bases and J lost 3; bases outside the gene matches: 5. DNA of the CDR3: TGTGCCATCAGCTCGGGACAGGGAGACACTGAAGCTTTCTTT. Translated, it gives CAISSGQGDTEAFF.

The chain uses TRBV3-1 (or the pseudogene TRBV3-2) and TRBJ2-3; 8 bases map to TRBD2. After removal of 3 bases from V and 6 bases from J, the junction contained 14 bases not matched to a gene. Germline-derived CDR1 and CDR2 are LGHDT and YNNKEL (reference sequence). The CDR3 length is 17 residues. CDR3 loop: CASSQTSGRPQSDTQYF. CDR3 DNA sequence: TGTGCCAGCAGCCAGACCAGCGGGAGACCCCAGTCCGATACGCAGTATTTT.

The CDR3 bases are TGTGCCAGCAGCCAATGGACACCGGGACTAGCGGGGGGGCGGTACGAGCAGTACTTC. It encodes CASSQWTPGLAGGRYEQYF. The chain is built from TRBV4-2 and TRBJ2-7; 16 nucleotides match TRBD2. With V trimmed by 2 bases and J by 4 bases, 11 bases remained unmatched. CDR1 is LGHNA, CDR2 YNFKEQ, per germline. CDR3 length: 19 amino acids.

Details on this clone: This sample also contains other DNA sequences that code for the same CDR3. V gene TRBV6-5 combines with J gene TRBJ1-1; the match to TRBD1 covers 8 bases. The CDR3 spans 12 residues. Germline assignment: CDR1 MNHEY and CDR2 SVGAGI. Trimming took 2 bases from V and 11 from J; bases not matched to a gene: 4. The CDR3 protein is CASSYPTGEAFF. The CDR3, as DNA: TGTGCCAGCAGTTACCCGACAGGGGAGGCTTTCTTT.

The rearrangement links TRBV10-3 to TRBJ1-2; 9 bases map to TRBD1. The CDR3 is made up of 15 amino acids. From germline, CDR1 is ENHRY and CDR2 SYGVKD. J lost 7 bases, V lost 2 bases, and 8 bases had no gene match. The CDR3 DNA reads TGTGCCATCAGTGAGCTGACAGGGGGACGGGTTGGCTACACCTTC. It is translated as CAISELTGGRVGYTF.

The CDR3 protein is CASTLLTRSNEQFF. CDR3 in DNA: TGTGCCAGCACGCTACTTACTAGGAGCAATGAGCAGTTCTTC. J is TRBJ2-1 and V is TRBV6-5, with a weak D call TRBD2 (5 bases). Germline V lookup: CDR1 MNHEY, CDR2 SVGAGI. V lost 7 bases and J 6 bases, leaving 16 bases between the germline ends. The CDR3 covers 14 residues.

In DNA form, the CDR3 reads TGTGCCAGCAGCAGTGGGACTGGGAGTGTTCAGCCCCAGCATTTT. Translating it yields CASSSGTGSVQPQHF. The chain recombines TRBV7-9 with TRBJ1-5; perhaps TRBD1 as D (5 bases). V gave up 5 bases and J gave up 6 bases, with 17 bases separating them. The length of the CDR3 is 15 residues. The V gene's germline CDR1 is SEHNR and CDR2 FQNEAQ (reference sequence).

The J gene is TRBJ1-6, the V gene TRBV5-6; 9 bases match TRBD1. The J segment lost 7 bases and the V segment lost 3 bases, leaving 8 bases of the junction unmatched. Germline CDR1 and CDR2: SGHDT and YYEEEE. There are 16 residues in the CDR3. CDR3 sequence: CASSYRTGQGNSPLHF. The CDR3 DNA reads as TGTGCCAGCAGCTACCGAACGGGACAGGGAAATTCACCCCTCCACTTT.

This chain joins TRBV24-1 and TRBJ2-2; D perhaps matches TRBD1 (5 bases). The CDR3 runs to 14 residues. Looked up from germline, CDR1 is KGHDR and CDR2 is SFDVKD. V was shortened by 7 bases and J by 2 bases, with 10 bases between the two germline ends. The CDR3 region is CATRGWGNTGELFF. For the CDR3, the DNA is TGTGCCACCAGGGGTTGGGGCAACACCGGGGAGCTGTTTTTT.

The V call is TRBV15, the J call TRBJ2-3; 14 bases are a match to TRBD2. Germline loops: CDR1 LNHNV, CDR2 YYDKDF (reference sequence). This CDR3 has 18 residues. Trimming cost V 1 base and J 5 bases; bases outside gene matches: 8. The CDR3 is CATSRASGTSGSRDTQYF. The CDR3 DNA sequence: TGTGCCACCAGCAGAGCTTCCGGGACTAGCGGGAGTAGAGATACGCAGTATTTT. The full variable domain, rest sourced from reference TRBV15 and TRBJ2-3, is DAMVIQNPRYQVTQFGKPVTLSCSQTLNHNVMYWYQQKSSQAPKLLFHYYDKDFNNEADTPDNFQSRRPNTSFCFLDIRSPGLGDTAMYLCATSRASGTSGSRDTQYFGPGTRLTVL.

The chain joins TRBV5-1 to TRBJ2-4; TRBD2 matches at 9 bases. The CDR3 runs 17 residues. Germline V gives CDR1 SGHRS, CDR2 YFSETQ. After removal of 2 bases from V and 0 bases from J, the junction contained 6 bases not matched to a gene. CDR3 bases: TGCGCCAGCAGCTTAAGCGGGGGGAACCTAGCCAAAAACATTCAGTACTTC. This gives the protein CASSLSGGNLAKNIQYF.

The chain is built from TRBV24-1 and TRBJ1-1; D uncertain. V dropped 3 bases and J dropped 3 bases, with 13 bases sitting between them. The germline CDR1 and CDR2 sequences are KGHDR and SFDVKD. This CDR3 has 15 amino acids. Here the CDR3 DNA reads TGTGCCACCAGTGATCCACAGTTCTCGGACACTGAAGCTTTCTTT. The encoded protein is CATSDPQFSDTEAFF.

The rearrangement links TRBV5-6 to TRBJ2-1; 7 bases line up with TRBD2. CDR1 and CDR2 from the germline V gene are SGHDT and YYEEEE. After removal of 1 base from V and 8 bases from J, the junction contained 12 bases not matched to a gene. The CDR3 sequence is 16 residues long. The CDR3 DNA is TGTGCCAGCAGCTTGTTGGTGCGCGGGAGAGGGGATGAGCAGTTCTTC. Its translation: CASSLLVRGRGDEQFF.

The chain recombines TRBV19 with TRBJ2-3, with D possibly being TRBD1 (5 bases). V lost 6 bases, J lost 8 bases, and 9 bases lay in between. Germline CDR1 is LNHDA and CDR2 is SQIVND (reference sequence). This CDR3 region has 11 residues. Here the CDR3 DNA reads TGTGCCAGTAGAAGGGGTCCTACGCAGTATTTT. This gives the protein CASRRGPTQYF.

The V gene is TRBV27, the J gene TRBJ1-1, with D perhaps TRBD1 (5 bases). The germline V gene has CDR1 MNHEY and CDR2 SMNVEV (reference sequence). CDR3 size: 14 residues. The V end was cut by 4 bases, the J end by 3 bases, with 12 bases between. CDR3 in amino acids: CASSWGPGDTEAFF. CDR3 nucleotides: TGTGCCAGCAGTTGGGGACCGGGGGACACTGAAGCTTTCTTT.

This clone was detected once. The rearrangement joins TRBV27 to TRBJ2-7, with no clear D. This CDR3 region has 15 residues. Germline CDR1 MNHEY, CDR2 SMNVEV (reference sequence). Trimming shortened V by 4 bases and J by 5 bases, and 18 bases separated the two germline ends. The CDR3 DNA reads TGTGCCAGCAGTTCCCAGCGATTGGGTAGGAACGAGCAGTACTTC. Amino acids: CASSSQRLGRNEQYF.

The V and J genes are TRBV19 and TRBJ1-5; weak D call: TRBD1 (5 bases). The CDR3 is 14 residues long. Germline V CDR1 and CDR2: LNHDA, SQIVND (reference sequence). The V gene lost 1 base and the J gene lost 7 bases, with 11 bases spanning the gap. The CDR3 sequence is CASSIVGVGQPQHF. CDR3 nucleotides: TGTGCCAGTAGTATAGTAGGGGTCGGGCAGCCCCAGCATTTT.

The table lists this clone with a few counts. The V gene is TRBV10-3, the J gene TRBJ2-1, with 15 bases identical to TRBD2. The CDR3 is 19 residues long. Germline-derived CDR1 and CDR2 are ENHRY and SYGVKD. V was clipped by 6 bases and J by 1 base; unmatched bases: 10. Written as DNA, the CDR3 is TGTGCCATCAGGGCCTCCGGGACTAGCGGGGGGCTATCCTACAATGAGCAGTTCTTC. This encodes CAIRASGTSGGLSYNEQFF.

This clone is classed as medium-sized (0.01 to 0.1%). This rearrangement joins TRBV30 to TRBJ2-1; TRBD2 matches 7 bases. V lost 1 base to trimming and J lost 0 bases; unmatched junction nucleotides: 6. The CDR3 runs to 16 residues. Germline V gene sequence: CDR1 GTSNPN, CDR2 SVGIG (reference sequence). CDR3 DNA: TGTGCCTGGAGTGAAACTAGCGTCAGCTCCTACAATGAGCAGTTCTTC. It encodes CAWSETSVSSYNEQFF.

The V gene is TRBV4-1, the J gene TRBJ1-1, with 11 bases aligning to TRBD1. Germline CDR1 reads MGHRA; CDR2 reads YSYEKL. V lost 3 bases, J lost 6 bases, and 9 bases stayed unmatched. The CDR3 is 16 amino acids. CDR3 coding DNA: TGCGCCAGCAGCCACTCAGACGGGACAGGGGGACCTGAAGCTTTCTTT. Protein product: CASSHSDGTGGPEAFF.